Detailed here is one TCR beta chain. Sequencing was performed with immunoSEQ multiplex PCR; in TCRdb, only in-frame clones are kept and a portion is missing. The sample holds 55,000 to 80,000 clones, around nine tenths seen once. The CDR3 length is 12 residues. V gave up 4 bases and J gave up 9 bases, with 12 bases separating them. Per germline, CDR1 LGHDT and CDR2 YNNKEL (reference sequence). This record belongs to a study of control samples from healthy donors and cancer patients. J is TRBJ2-5 and V is TRBV3-1 (or the pseudogene TRBV3-2); D is ambiguous. This TCR came from a man between 60 and 75 years old with colorectal cancer. The sample comprised PBMCs. The CDR3 region is CASSPELVAQYF. The CDR3 DNA reads TGTGCCAGCAGCCCAGAGTTAGTGGCCCAGTACTTC.